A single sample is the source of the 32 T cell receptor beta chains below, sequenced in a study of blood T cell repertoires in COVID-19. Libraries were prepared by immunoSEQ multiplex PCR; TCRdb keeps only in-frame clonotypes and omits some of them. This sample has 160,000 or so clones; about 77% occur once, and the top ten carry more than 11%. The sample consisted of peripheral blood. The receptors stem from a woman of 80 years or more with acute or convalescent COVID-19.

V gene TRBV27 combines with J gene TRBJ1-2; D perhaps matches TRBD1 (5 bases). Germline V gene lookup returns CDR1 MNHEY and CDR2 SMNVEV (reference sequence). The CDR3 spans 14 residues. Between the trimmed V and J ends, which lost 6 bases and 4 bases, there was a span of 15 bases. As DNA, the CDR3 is TGTGCCAGCAGCCCACGGGGGGGTGGCTATGGCTACACCTTC. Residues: CASSPRGGGYGYTF.

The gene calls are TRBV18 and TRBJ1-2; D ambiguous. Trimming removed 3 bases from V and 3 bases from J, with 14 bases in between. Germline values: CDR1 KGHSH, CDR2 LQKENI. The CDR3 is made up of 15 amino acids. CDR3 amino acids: CASSPLTEGDYGYTF. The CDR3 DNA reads TGTGCCAGCTCACCTCTTACCGAGGGTGACTATGGCTACACCTTC.

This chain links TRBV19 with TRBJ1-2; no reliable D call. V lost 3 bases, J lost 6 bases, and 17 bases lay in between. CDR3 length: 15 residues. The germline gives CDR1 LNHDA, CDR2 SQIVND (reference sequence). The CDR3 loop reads CASSIRFGVADGYTF. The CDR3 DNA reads TGTGCCAGTAGTATCCGGTTTGGGGTAGCGGATGGCTACACCTTC.

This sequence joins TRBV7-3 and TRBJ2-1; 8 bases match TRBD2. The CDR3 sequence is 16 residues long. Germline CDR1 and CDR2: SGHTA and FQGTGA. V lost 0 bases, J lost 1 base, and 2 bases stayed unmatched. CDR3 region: CASSLTPSGSYNEQFF. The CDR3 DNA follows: TGTGCCAGCAGCTTAACGCCTAGCGGGTCCTACAATGAGCAGTTCTTC.

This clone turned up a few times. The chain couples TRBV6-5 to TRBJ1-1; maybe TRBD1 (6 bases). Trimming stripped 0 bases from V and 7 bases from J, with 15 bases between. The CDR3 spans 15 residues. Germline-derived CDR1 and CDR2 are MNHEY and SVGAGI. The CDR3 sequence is CASSYSRQGQSEAFF. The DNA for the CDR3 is TGTGCCAGCAGTTACTCTCGGCAGGGGCAAAGTGAAGCTTTCTTT.

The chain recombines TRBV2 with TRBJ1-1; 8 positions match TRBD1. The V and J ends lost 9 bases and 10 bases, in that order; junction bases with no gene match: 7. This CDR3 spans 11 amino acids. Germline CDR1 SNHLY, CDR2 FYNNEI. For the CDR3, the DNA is TGTGCCAGTTTCTTTCAGGGGGCAGCTTTCTTT. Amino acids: CASFFQGAAFF.

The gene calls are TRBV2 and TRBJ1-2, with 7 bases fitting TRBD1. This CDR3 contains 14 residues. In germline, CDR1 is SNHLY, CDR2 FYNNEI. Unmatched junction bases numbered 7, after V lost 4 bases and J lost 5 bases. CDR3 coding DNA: TGTGCCAGCAGTGGCCAGGGGGGCGGGTATGGCTACACCTTC. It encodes CASSGQGGGYGYTF.

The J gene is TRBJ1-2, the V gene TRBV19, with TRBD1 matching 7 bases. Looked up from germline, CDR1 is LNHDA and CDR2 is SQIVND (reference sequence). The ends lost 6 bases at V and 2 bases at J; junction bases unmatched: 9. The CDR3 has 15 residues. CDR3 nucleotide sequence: TGTGCCAGTAGGCCCAAGGTGGGACAGAACTATGGCTACACCTTC. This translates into CASRPKVGQNYGYTF.

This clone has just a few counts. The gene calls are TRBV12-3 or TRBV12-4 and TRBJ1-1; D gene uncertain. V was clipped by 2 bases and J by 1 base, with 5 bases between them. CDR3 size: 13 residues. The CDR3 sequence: CASSLSGNTEAFF. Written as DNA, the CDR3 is TGTGCCAGCAGTTTATCAGGGAACACTGAAGCTTTCTTT.

DNA of the CDR3: TGTGCCAGCAGCGCCGGGACAGGGGATAGCAATCAGCCCCAGCATTTT. Translated, it gives CASSAGTGDSNQPQHF. This rearrangement joins TRBV6-4 to TRBJ1-5; TRBD1 matches at 10 bases. This CDR3 has 16 amino acids. Germline V gene data show CDR1 as MRHNA and CDR2 as SNTAGT. Trimming removed 6 bases from V and 0 bases from J; junction bases left unmatched: 5.

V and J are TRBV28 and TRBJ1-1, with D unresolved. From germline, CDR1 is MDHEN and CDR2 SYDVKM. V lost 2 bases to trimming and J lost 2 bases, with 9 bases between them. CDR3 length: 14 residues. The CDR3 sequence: CASSLISPNTEAFF. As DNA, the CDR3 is TGTGCCAGCAGTTTAATATCCCCTAACACTGAAGCTTTCTTT.

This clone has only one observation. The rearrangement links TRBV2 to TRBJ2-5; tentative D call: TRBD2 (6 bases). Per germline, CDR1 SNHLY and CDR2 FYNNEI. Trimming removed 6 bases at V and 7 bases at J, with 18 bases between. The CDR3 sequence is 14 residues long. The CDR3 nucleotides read TGTGCCAGCAGGGAGGGATCGGCCGGGGGGACCCAGTACTTC. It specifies CASREGSAGGTQYF.

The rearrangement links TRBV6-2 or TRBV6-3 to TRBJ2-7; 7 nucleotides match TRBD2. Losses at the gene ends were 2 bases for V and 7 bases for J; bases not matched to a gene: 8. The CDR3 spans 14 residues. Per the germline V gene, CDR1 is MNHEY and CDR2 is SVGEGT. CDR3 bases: TGTGCCAGCAGTTACGGCGGGAGTCGGGGGGAGCAGTACTTC. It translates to CASSYGGSRGEQYF.

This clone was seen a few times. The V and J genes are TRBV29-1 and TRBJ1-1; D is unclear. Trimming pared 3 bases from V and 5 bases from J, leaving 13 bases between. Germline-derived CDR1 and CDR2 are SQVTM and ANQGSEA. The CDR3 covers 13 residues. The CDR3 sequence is CSVDPAVGTEAFF. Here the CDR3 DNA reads TGCAGCGTTGACCCGGCTGTCGGGACTGAAGCTTTCTTT.

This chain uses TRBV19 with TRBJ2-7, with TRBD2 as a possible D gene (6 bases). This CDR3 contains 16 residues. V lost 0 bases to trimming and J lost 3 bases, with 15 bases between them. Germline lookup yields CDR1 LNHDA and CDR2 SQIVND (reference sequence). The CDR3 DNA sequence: TGTGCCAGTAGTATAGAGTCTTCGGGAGTCGGCTACGAGCAGTACTTC. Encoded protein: CASSIESSGVGYEQYF.

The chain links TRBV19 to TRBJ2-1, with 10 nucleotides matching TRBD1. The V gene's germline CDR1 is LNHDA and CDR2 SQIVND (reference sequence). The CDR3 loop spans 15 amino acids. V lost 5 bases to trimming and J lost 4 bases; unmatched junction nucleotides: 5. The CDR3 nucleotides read TGTGCCAGTAGTTCGACAGGGGGCCCTTACAATGAGCAGTTCTTC. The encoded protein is CASSSTGGPYNEQFF.

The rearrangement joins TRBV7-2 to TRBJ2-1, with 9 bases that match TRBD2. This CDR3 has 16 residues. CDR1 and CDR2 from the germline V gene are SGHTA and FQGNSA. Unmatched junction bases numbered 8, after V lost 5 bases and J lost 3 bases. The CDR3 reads CASSKIAGDVYNEQFF. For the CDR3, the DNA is TGTGCCAGCAGCAAAATAGCGGGAGATGTCTACAATGAGCAGTTCTTC.

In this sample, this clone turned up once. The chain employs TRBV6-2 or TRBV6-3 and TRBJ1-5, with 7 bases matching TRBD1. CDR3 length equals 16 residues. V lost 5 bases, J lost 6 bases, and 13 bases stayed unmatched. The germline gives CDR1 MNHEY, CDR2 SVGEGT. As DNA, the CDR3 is TGTGCCAGCAGTAACCTCCGGGACAGCTTAGGTCAGCCCCAGCATTTT. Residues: CASSNLRDSLGQPQHF.

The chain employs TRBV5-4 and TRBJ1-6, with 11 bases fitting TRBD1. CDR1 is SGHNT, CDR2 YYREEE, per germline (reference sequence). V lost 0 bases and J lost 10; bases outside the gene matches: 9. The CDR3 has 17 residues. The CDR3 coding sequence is TGTGCCAGCAGCTTGGCTATAGGGACAGGGGGTGAGTCACCCCTCCACTTT. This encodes CASSLAIGTGGESPLHF. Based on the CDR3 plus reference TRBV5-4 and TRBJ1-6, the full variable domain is ETGVTQSPTHLIKTRGQQVTLRCSSQSGHNTVSWYQQALGQGPQFIFQYYREEENGRGNFPPRFSGLQFPNYSSELNVNALELDDSALYLCASSLAIGTGGESPLHFGNGTRLTVT.

The CDR3 spells CAVTGGGPYEQYF. The DNA of the CDR3 is TGTGCCGTAACGGGGGGGGGCCCCTACGAGCAGTACTTC. The chain employs TRBV27 and TRBJ2-7; 8 nucleotides align to TRBD2. The CDR3 spans 13 residues. Germline lookup yields CDR1 MNHEY and CDR2 SMNVEV (reference sequence). V was clipped by 11 bases and J by 2 bases; unmatched bases: 8.

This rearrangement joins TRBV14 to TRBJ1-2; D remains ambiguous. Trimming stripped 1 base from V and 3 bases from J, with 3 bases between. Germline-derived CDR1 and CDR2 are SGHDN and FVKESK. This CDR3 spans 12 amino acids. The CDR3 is CASSQADYGYTF. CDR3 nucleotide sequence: TGTGCCAGCAGCCAAGCCGACTATGGCTACACCTTC.

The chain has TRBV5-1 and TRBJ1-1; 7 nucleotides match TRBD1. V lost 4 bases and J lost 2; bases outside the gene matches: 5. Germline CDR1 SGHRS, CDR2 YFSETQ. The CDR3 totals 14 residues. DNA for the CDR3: TGCGCCAGCAGCCCGGGGGACAGAAACACTGAAGCTTTCTTT. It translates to CASSPGDRNTEAFF.

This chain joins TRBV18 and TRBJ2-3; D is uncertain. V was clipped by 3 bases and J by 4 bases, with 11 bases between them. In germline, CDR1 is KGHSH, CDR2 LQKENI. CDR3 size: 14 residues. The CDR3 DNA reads TGTGCCAGCTCACCCCCGCCAGAGGCAGATACGCAGTATTTT. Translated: CASSPPPEADTQYF. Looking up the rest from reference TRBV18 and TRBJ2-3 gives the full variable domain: NAGVMQNPRHLVRRRGQEARLRCSPMKGHSHVYWYRQLPEEGLKFMVYLQKENIIDESGMPKERFSAEFPKEGPSILRIQQVVRGDSAAYFCASSPPPEADTQYFGPGTRLTVL.

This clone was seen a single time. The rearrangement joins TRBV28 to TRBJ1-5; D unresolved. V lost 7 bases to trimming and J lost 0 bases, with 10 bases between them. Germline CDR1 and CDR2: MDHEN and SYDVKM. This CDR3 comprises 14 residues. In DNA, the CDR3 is TGTGCCAGCAAAAAGGAGCTTAGCAATCAGCCCCAGCATTTT. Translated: CASKKELSNQPQHF.

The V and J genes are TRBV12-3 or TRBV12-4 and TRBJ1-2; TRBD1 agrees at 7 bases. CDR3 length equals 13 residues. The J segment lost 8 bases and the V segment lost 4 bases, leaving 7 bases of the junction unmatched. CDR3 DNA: TGTGCCAGCAGTTGGGACAGCCTGAGGGGCTACACCTTC. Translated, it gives CASSWDSLRGYTF.

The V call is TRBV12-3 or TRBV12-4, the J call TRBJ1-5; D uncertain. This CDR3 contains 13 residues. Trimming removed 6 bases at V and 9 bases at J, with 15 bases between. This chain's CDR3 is CASSEDPAGPQHF. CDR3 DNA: TGTGCCAGCAGCGAAGATCCCGCGGGGCCCCAGCATTTT.

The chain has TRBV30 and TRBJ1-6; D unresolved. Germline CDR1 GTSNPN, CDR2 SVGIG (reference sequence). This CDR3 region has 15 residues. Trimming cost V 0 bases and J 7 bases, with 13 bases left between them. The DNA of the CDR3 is TGTGCCTGGAGTGTACTTGAGTATCACAATTCACCCCTCCACTTT. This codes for CAWSVLEYHNSPLHF.

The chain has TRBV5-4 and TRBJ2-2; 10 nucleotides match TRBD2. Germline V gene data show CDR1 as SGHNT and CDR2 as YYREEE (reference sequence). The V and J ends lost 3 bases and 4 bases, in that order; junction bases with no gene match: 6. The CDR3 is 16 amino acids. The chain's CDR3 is CASSSPSGRGTGELFF. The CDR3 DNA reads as TGTGCCAGCAGCTCCCCTAGCGGGAGAGGCACCGGGGAGCTGTTTTTT.

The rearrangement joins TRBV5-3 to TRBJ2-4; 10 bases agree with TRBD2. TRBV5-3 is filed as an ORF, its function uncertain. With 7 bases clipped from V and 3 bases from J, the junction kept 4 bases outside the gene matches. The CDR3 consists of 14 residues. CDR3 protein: CARGTSEGKNIQYF. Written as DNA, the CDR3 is TGTGCCAGAGGGACTAGCGAAGGCAAAAACATTCAGTACTTC.

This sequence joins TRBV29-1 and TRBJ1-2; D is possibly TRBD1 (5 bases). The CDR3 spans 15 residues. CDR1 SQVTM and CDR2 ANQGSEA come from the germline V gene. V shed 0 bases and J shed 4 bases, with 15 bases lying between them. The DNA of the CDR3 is TGCAGCGTTGAAGAGTACGGAGACAGCTCCTATGGCTACACCTTC. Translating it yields CSVEEYGDSSYGYTF.

The CDR3 protein is CASSQYGTGTMNTEAFF. The CDR3 DNA reads TGTGCCAGCAGCCAATACGGGACAGGGACCATGAACACTGAAGCTTTCTTT. The V and J genes are TRBV3-1 (or the pseudogene TRBV3-2) and TRBJ1-1, with 9 bases aligning to TRBD1. This CDR3 comprises 17 residues. V gave up 2 bases and J gave up 0 bases; unmatched junction bases: 7. Germline V lookup: CDR1 LGHDT, CDR2 YNNKEL (reference sequence).

As DNA, the CDR3 is TGTGCCAGCAGTGGCCTGACTACCAGTAGGGAGACCCAGTACTTC. This gives the protein CASSGLTTSRETQYF. This chain links TRBV28 with TRBJ2-5, with D tentatively TRBD2 (5 bases). Trimming stripped 5 bases from V and 5 bases from J, with 18 bases between. This CDR3 spans 15 amino acids. CDR1 is MDHEN and CDR2 is SYDVKM in the germline V gene. Filled out from reference TRBV28 and TRBJ2-5, the complete variable domain reads DVKVTQSSRYLVKRTGEKVFLECVQDMDHENMFWYRQDPGLGLRLIYFSYDVKMKEKGDIPEGYSVSREKKERFSLILESASTNQTSMYLCASSGLTTSRETQYFGPGTRLLVL.